This T cell receptor beta chain was recorded in a study of T cells in Graves' hyperthyroidism and ophthalmopathy. Amplification of TCR beta CDR3 regions was performed using RNA transcripts as template. HTBI primers were the set used in a first-round RT-PCR of the TCR CDR3. Each CDR3 protein is one row after TCRdb ran MiXCR on the multiplex PCR reads. Counted here are 800,000 or so distinct CDR3 sequences, approximately 40% occurring once; the ten biggest clones make up over 8%. For the diagnoses, clinical symptoms, serum thyroxine and TRAb, thyroid ultrasound and orbital computed tomography were used. Germline assignment: CDR1 SQVTM and CDR2 ANQGSEA. V gave up 6 bases and J gave up 0 bases, with 8 bases separating them. The CDR3 runs to 12 residues. This clonotype has at least ten counts.

Input material: blood. The clonotype comes from a man between 18 and 35 years old with Graves' hyperthyroidism. V usage is TRBV29-1 and J usage is TRBJ1-1; no reliable D call. The CDR3 is CSVQTVNTEAFF. Written as DNA, the CDR3 is TGCAGCGTACAGACGGTGAACACTGAAGCTTTCTTT.